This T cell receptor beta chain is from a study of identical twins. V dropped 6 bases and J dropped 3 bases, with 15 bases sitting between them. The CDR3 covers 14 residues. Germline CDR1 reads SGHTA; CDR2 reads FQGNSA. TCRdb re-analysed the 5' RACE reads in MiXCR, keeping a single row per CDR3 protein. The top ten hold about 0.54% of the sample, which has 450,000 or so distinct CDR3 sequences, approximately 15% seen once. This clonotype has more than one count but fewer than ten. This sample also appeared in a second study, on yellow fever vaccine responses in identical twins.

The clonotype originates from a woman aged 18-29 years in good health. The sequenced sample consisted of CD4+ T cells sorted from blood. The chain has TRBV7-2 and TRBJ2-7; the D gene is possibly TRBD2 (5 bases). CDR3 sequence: CASSSLTRGYEQYF. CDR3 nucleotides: TGTGCCAGCAGTTCCTTAACCCGGGGCTACGAGCAGTACTTC.